The T cell receptor beta chain under discussion was sequenced for a study of control samples from healthy donors and cancer patients. Germline values: CDR1 MDHEN, CDR2 SYDVKM. The CDR3 consists of 14 residues. Losses at the gene ends were 10 bases for V and 0 bases for J; bases not matched to a gene: 6. Libraries were prepared by immunoSEQ multiplex PCR; TCRdb keeps only in-frame clonotypes and omits some of them. The sample consists of roughly 40,000 clones, 92% of them appearing once. The source material was blood. V is TRBV28 and J is TRBJ1-3; 7 bases are shared with TRBD1. This TCR was sampled from a woman aged 50 to 65 in good health. The CDR3 region is CATRQGPSGNTIYF. The DNA for the CDR3 is TGTGCCACCCGACAGGGTCCCTCTGGAAACACCATATATTTT.